This TCR beta chain is from a study of T-cell memory formation after mild COVID-19. About the study: Largely donor-specific TCR clusters were found. Study-wide points: CD4+ contracting clones were found mainly in CM and EM, and CD8+ ones in EMRA. Contracting clones from day 15 to 85 had balanced CD4/CD8; later expanders favoured CD4+.

Points on this clonotype: Antigen unknown.

The CDR3 loop spans 17 amino acids. Germline V gene lookup returns CDR1 SGHDT and CDR2 YYEEEE. Between the trimmed V and J ends, which lost 5 bases and 3 bases, there was a span of 23 bases. TCRdb redid the calling of the 5' RACE reads with MiXCR, one entry per CDR3 protein. The data contain more than 400,000 distinct CDR3 sequences, about 18% of them singletons. The gene calls are TRBV5-6 and TRBJ2-5; D is uncertain. The clonotype originates from an adult woman who had mild COVID-19 (a few samples of this study predate the infection). Cell type and time point are not known. Sequenced: PBMCs or a T cell subset sorted from them (not recorded which). The CDR3 here is CASRLLVDSRDEETQYF. CDR3 nucleotides: TGTGCCAGCAGGCTCCTCGTCGATTCCAGAGACGAAGAGACCCAGTACTTC. Based on the CDR3 plus reference TRBV5-6 and TRBJ2-5, the full variable domain is DAGVTQSPTHLIKTRGQQVTLRCSPKSGHDTVSWYQQALGQGPQFIFQYYEEEERQRGNFPDRFSGHQFPNYSSELNVNALLLGDSALYLCASRLLVDSRDEETQYFGPGTRLLVL.